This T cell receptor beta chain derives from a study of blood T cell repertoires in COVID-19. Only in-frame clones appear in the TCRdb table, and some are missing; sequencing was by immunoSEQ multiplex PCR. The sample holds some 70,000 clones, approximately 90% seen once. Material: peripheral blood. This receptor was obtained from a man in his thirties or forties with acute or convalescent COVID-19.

The CDR3 DNA reads as TGTGCCAGCTCCTCCGGGACAATCACCGGGGAGCTGTTTTTT. It is translated as CASSSGTITGELFF. The V call is TRBV18, the J call TRBJ2-2; a possible D gene is TRBD1 (6 bases). Trimming removed 6 bases at V and 4 bases at J, with 12 bases between. The CDR3 has 14 residues. From germline, CDR1 is KGHSH and CDR2 LQKENI.